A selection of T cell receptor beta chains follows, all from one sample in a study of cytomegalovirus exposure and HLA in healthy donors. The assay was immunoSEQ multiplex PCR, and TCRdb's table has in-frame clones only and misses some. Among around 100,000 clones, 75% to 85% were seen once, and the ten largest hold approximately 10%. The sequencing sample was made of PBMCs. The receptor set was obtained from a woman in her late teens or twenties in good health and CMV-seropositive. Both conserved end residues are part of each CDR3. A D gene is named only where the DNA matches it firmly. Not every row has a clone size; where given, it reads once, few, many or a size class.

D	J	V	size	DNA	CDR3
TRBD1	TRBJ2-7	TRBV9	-	TGTGCCAGCAGCGAACGGGACAGGTTATACGAGCAGTACTTC	CASSERDRLYEQYF
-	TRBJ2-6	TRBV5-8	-	TGTGCCAGCACTCGGAGAGCTGGGGCCAACGTCCTGACTTTC	CASTRRAGANVLTF
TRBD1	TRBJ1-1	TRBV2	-	TGTGCCAGCAGTCTCCCCGGCAGGGGGCGTGGGGCCACTGAAGCTTTCTTT	CASSLPGRGRGATEAFF
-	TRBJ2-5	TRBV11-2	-	TGTGCCAGCAGCTCGAACTACGCCCAGTACTTC	CASSSNYAQYF
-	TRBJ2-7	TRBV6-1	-	TGTGCCAGCAGTGTCTTTTACGAGCAGTACTTC	CASSVFYEQYF
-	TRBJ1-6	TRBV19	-	TGTGCCAGTAGTCAAAAGAGCTCCTATAATTCACCCCTCCACTTT	CASSQKSSYNSPLHF
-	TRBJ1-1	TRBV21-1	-	TGTGCCAGCAGGACATTACAGGGGGCCTCTATGAACACTGAAGCTTTCTTT	CASRTLQGASMNTEAFF
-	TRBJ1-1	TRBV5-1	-	TGCGCCAGCAGCTTGCCAAATACGGGGGAGAACACTGAAGCTTTCTTT	CASSLPNTGENTEAFF
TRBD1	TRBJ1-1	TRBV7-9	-	TGTGCCAGCAGCCCGGACAGGGCCACCGGAGCTTTCTTT	CASSPDRATGAFF
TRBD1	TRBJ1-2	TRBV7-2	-	TGTGCCAGCATCCTTTCTCCGGGACAGGGAACCTATGGCTACACCTTC	CASILSPGQGTYGYTF
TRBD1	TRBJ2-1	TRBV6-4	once	TGTGCCAGCAGTGGGGGACAGGGGGCCTACAATGAGCAGTTCTTC	CASSGGQGAYNEQFF
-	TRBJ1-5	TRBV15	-	TGTGCCACCAGCAGAGATTTTGGGGGGACTAATCAGCCCCAGCATTTT	CATSRDFGGTNQPQHF
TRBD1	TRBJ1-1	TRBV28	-	TGTGCCAGCAGGTCCCCAGGGGGTAGGGGTGAAGCTTTCTTT	CASRSPGGRGEAFF
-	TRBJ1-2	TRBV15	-	TGTGCCACCAGCAGAGAGGTGAGCTATGGCTACACCTTC	CATSREVSYGYTF
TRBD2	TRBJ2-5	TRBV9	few	TGTGCCAGCAGCCCCCGGACTAGCGGACCCCAAGAGACCCAGTACTTC	CASSPRTSGPQETQYF
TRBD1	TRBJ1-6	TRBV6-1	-	TGTGCCAGCAGTGAAGGACAGGGAACTTATAATTCACCCCTCCACTTT	CASSEGQGTYNSPLHF
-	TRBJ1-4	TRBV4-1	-	TGCGCCAGCAGCCAAGATGGGGCAAAACTGTTTTTT	CASSQDGAKLFF
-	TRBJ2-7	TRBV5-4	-	TGTGCCAGCAGCGCAGGGCTCGAGCAGTACTTC	CASSAGLEQYF